The subject of this entry is one TCR beta chain. Its antigen is unknown. This record belongs to a study of tumor-infiltrating lymphocytes in localized non-small cell lung cancer. General study results and limits: Different pieces of the same tissue went to different assays, confounding technical variation with intratumor heterogeneity. Tumor T-cell fraction from TCR sequencing was not associated with recurrence-free survival (p = 0.61). Tumors had more T cell infiltration than uninvolved lung, per TCRbeta sequencing and CD3 counts. IM1 and IM2 tumors showed no difference in T-cell fraction.

The CDR3 spans 15 residues. Germline V CDR1 and CDR2: SGHTA, FQGNSA. V lost 1 base and J 2 bases, leaving 12 bases between the germline ends. Profiled with immunoSEQ multiplex PCR; TCRdb holds only in-frame clones, not every one. The profile shows 8,500 to 13,000 clones, around 57% of them singletons. Input material: lung tumor tissue. This sequence joins TRBV7-2 and TRBJ2-7; D gene uncertain. The sequence came from a human donor with non-small cell lung cancer. CDR3 amino acids: CASSLGVASPYEQYF. The CDR3 DNA reads as TGTGCCAGCAGCTTAGGGGTCGCATCCCCCTACGAGCAGTACTTC.